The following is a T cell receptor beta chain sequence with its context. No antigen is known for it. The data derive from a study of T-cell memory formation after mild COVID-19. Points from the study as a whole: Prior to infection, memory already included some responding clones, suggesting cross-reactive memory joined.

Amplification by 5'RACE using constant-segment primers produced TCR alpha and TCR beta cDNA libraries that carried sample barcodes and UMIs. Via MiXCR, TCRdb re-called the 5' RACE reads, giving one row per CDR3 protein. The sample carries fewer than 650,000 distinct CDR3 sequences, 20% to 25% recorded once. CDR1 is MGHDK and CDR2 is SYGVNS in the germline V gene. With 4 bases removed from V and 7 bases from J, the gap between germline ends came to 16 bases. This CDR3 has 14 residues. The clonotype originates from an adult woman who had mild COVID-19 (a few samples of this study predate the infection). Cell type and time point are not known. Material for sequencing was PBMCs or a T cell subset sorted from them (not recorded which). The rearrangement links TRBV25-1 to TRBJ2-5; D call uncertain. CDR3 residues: CASSVDRGRLTQYF. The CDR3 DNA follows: TGTGCCAGCAGTGTCGACCGCGGTCGGTTGACCCAGTACTTC.